This T cell receptor beta chain was documented in a study of shared clonotypes between healthy human individuals. Some clones are missing from TCRdb's copy, which holds only in-frame ones; the method was immunoSEQ multiplex PCR. The table lists around 600,000 clones, 85% to 95% of them singletons. Germline lookup yields CDR1 ENHRY and CDR2 SYGVKD. Trimming pared 6 bases from V and 4 bases from J, leaving 13 bases between. This CDR3 is built from 13 residues. Terminally differentiated effector memory CD45RA+ cells were excluded by CCR7 positive selection of CD45RO-negative cells. Sample: naive CD8+ T cells sorted from blood. This clonotype originated in a woman aged 25 to 39 in good health. The genes are TRBV10-3 and TRBJ2-7; D not certain. This CDR3 reads CAISPIDKYEQYF. CDR3 nucleotides: TGTGCCATCAGCCCAATAGACAAGTACGAGCAGTACTTC.